This paragraph covers one TCR beta chain sequence. The CDR3 runs to 16 residues. Germline V CDR1 and CDR2: SGHRS, YFSETQ. After removal of 4 bases from V and 3 bases from J, the junction contained 11 bases not matched to a gene. This specimen belongs to a study of blood T cell repertoires in COVID-19. Across the study: The study drew acute and convalescent COVID-19 samples from the United States, Italy and Spain. PBMCs, B-cell-depleted T cells, or T cells provided the cDNA or gDNA that made up the material.

In the original processing: The assay estimated nucleated cells by amplifying reference gene primers. Generated by immunoSEQ multiplex PCR, the TCRdb table keeps only in-frame clones and is missing some. D and trimming were read from the DNA, whereas the V and J calls and clone size are those reported in that table. Here the sample spans about 58,000 clones, more than 75% being singletons. V is TRBV5-1 and J is TRBJ1-1; the match to TRBD1 covers 8 bases. Specimen: peripheral blood. This sequence was found in a middle-aged man with active COVID-19. CDR3 nucleotide sequence: TGCGCCAGCAGCCCAACCGACAGGGGTGGTTACACTGAAGCTTTCTTT. Translated, it gives CASSPTDRGGYTEAFF.